Described below is a single TCR beta chain sequence and its context. No antigen is known for it. This CDR3 has 16 amino acids. The V gene's germline CDR1 is LNHNV and CDR2 YYDKDF (reference sequence). Between the trimmed V and J ends, which lost 2 bases and 6 bases, there was a span of 20 bases. RNA extraction was followed by reverse transcription into cDNA, which acted as the sequencing template. The table came from immunoSEQ multiplex PCR; TCRdb's copy has only in-frame clones and leaves some out. The sample lists about 69,000 clones; roughly 61% were seen once. Peripheral blood and lesional scalp punch biopsies were taken from alopecia areata patients. This specimen comes from a study of CD8+ T cells in alopecia areata. Study-level findings and limits: Between patients, shared TCR sequences were less clear than in mice. This was possibly due in part to HLA diversity in the patient population.

The material sequenced was CD8+ T cells sorted from blood, taken at week 0. This TCR derives from a human donor with alopecia areata. The V gene is TRBV15, the J gene TRBJ2-7; maybe TRBD1 (6 bases). This CDR3 is CATSRTGTLSLGEQYF. The CDR3, as DNA: TGTGCCACCAGCAGAACAGGGACCTTGAGCTTGGGCGAGCAGTACTTC.